This T cell receptor (beta chain) was sequenced in a study of cytomegalovirus exposure and HLA in healthy donors. Use of 60 Vbeta and 13 Jbeta primers characterized the PCR. This table comes from immunoSEQ multiplex PCR, and its TCRdb copy is limited to in-frame clones, with some not included. The table lists approximately 200,000 clones, 82% of them singletons, with 0.08% to 0.1% in the top ten. The sample taken for sequencing was PBMCs. The receptor was isolated from a boy aged 2-9 years in good health and CMV-seronegative.

DNA of the CDR3: TGTGCCAGCAGCTTCCGATCGGTGATAACCTTTCGGGGCTACACCTTC. Translation: CASSFRSVITFRGYTF. The chain couples TRBV5-6 to TRBJ1-2, with D hard to call. V lost 2 bases to trimming and J lost 8 bases, with 22 bases between them. The CDR3 consists of 16 residues. Germline CDR1 and CDR2: SGHDT and YYEEEE.